This TCR beta chain is from a study of T cell responses to AZD1222 COVID-19 vaccine. The study, taken as a whole, reports: The donor group comprised mostly white British people and more females; the analysis possibly underestimated clonal diversity. The study sampled repertoires only after the peak T cell response. Spike-spanning, vaccine-associated CD4 TCRs were dominant at 160-218 and 743-854.

In its sample, this clone was seen once. Its antigen is unidentified. Sequenced by immunoSEQ multiplex PCR; TCRdb stores in-frame clones only, minus some. The sample contains 150,000 or so clones, about nine tenths of which appear only once. Second-dose intervals near 4 or 12 weeks were combined. Trimming removed 6 bases from V and 7 bases from J, with 12 bases in between. This CDR3 has 13 amino acids. Sequenced material: peripheral blood, taken 28 days after the second AZD1222 dose. The V gene is TRBV12-3 or TRBV12-4, the J gene TRBJ1-4; D may be TRBD1 (5 bases). The clonotype was recovered from an adult who received the AZD1222 COVID-19 vaccine. Written as DNA, the CDR3 is TGTGCCAGCAGAAGGGACGTGAGTGAAAAACTGTTTTTT. Its protein product is CASRRDVSEKLFF.